These T cell receptor beta chains were read from a single sample in a study of OX40 agonist ivuxolimab in advanced cancers. Repertoires were generated with immunoSEQ multiplex PCR, while TCRdb's copy carries only in-frame clones and drops some. The sample lists tens of thousands of clones, around 90% occurring once. The sample in question was CD4+ or CD8+ T cells sorted from blood, obtained in a trial of the OX40 agonist ivuxolimab. The receptors here all came from an adult with an advanced solid tumor such as melanoma, head and neck, liver or kidney cancer. The CDR3 runs from the conserved cysteine through the conserved F or W. A D gene is named only where the DNA matches it firmly. Expanded clones get a size class; other rows say once, few or many, or leave the size out.

clone_size j_call v_call d_call cdr3_aa cdr3_nt
- TRBJ1-4 TRBV28 - CASSLSGITNEKLFF TGTGCCAGCAGTTTATCGGGGATAACTAATGAAAAACTGTTTTTT
- TRBJ2-2 TRBV5-4 TRBD1 CASSLRDSRDTGELFF TGTGCCAGCAGCTTGAGGGACAGCCGAGACACCGGGGAGCTGTTTTTT
- TRBJ1-3 TRBV5-1 - CASRQAGPGNTIYF TGCGCCAGCCGTCAGGCTGGGCCAGGAAACACCATATATTTT
- TRBJ1-4 TRBV27 - CASSSRRSNEKLFF TGTGCCAGCAGTTCAAGGAGGTCTAACGAAAAACTGTTTTTT
- TRBJ1-6 TRBV7-9 - CASSLGQNYNSPLHF TGTGCCAGCAGCTTAGGACAGAACTATAATTCACCCCTCCACTTT
- TRBJ1-5 TRBV15 - CATSRGQSNQPQHF TGTGCCACCAGCAGAGGGCAGAGCAATCAGCCCCAGCATTTT
once TRBJ1-4 TRBV18 TRBD1 CASSPPGQKREKLFF TGTGCCAGCTCACCGCCGGGACAGAAACGGGAAAAACTGTTTTTT
- TRBJ2-1 TRBV19 - CASSMTGLSSYNEQFF TGTGCCAGTAGTATGACGGGGCTAAGCTCCTACAATGAGCAGTTCTTC
- TRBJ2-3 TRBV5-1 TRBD2 CASSSLGGRAGTDTQYF TGCGCCAGCTCCTCCCTAGGCGGGAGGGCCGGGACAGATACGCAGTATTTT
- TRBJ1-2 TRBV5-1 - CASSLGDTNYGYTF TGCGCCAGCAGCTTGGGGGACACCAACTATGGCTACACCTTC
- TRBJ2-1 TRBV19 - CASSYLPGDLNEQFF TGTGCCAGTAGTTATTTGCCGGGGGACCTAAATGAGCAGTTCTTC
- TRBJ1-4 TRBV5-8 TRBD1 CASSHRDRGGSNEKLFF TGTGCCAGCAGCCATCGGGACAGGGGGGGATCTAATGAAAAACTGTTTTTT
once TRBJ2-7 TRBV7-6 TRBD1 CASSLGQGGEQYF TGTGCCAGCAGCTTGGGACAGGGGGGCGAGCAGTACTTC
- TRBJ2-7 TRBV10-3 - CAISGTDYEQYF TGTGCCATCAGTGGGACAGACTACGAGCAGTACTTC
- TRBJ2-7 TRBV5-6 TRBD2 CASSFWWTRSVEQYF TGTGCCAGCAGCTTCTGGTGGACTAGATCGGTCGAGCAGTACTTC
- TRBJ2-7 TRBV7-6 - CASSLSAYEQYF TGTGCCAGCAGCTTAAGCGCCTACGAGCAGTACTTC
- TRBJ2-7 TRBV5-1 TRBD2 CASSWTTSGRTKYEQYF TGCGCCAGCAGCTGGACGACTAGCGGGAGGACGAAATACGAGCAGTACTTC
- TRBJ1-2 TRBV18 TRBD1 CASSPRGQSNYGYTF TGTGCCAGCTCACCACGGGGACAGAGCAACTATGGCTACACCTTC
- TRBJ2-2 TRBV5-1 TRBD2 CASSLAGGLAGTGELFF TGCGCCAGCAGCTTGGCCGGTGGACTAGCGGGCACCGGGGAGCTGTTTTTT
once TRBJ1-5 TRBV28 - CASSLGGRQPQHF TGTGCCAGCAGTTTAGGGGGAAGACAGCCCCAGCATTTT
- TRBJ2-7 TRBV19 TRBD2 CASGLAGVAEQYF TGTGCCAGTGGACTAGCGGGAGTCGCCGAGCAGTACTTC
- TRBJ2-2 TRBV28 TRBD1 CASISEDRGDTGELFF TGTGCCAGCATCTCGGAGGACAGGGGCGACACCGGGGAGCTGTTTTTT